The 26 T cell receptor beta chains below come from one sample, sequenced in a study of control samples from healthy donors and cancer patients. Here immunoSEQ multiplex PCR was the method, and the copy in TCRdb shows in-frame clones only, minus some. The repertoire holds tens of thousands of clones, with 75% to 95% as singletons. The sequenced sample consisted of blood. These receptors originate from a man aged 25-45 years in good health.

The CDR3 spells CASSFLGGHSYNEQFF. CDR3 bases: TGTGCCAGCAGCTTCCTCGGGGGTCACTCGTACAATGAGCAGTTCTTC. This sequence joins TRBV7-8 and TRBJ2-1, with a weak D call TRBD2 (6 bases). There are 16 residues in the CDR3. CDR1 is SGHVS and CDR2 is FQNEAQ in the germline V gene. Deletions cut 3 bases from V and 4 bases from J, with 16 bases between.

The chain recombines TRBV7-2 with TRBJ2-2; the D is unclear. The CDR3 spans 13 residues. The V end lost 5 bases, the J end lost 13 bases, and 17 bases lay between the germline ends. Looked up from germline, CDR1 is SGHTA and CDR2 is FQGNSA. Here the CDR3 reads CASSQWASSALFF. CDR3 coding DNA: TGTGCCAGCAGCCAATGGGCCTCGTCAGCGCTGTTTTTT. Drawing the rest from reference TRBV7-2 and TRBJ2-2, the complete variable domain is GAGVSQSPSNKVTEKGKDVELRCDPISGHTALYWYRQSLGQGLEFLIYFQGNSAPDKSGLPSDRFSAERTGGSVSTLTIQRTQQEDSAVYLCASSQWASSALFFGEGSRLTVL.

V usage is TRBV10-3 and J usage is TRBJ2-1, with a weak D call TRBD2 (5 bases). The CDR3 extends over 15 amino acids. V lost 6 bases and J lost 6, with 18 bases in between. Germline CDR1 and CDR2: ENHRY and SYGVKD. The CDR3 here is CAIRRTSAEANEQFF. CDR3 bases: TGTGCCATCAGGAGAACTAGTGCGGAGGCCAATGAGCAGTTCTTC.

V usage is TRBV7-9 and J usage is TRBJ1-3, with no clear D. This CDR3 spans 15 amino acids. In germline, CDR1 is SEHNR, CDR2 FQNEAQ (reference sequence). V lost 11 bases to trimming and J lost 0 bases, with 17 bases between them. CDR3 sequence: CAYIEPWISGNTIYF. In nucleotides, the CDR3 is TGTGCCTATATCGAACCTTGGATCTCTGGAAACACCATATATTTT.

V and J are TRBV5-8 and TRBJ2-3; 9 bases agree with TRBD1. With 3 bases clipped from V and 3 bases from J, the junction kept 5 bases outside the gene matches. Looked up from germline, CDR1 is SGHTS and CDR2 is YDEGEE. The CDR3 spans 15 residues. The CDR3 spells CASSSGTGLTDTQYF. CDR3 DNA sequence: TGTGCCAGCAGCTCCGGGACAGGGCTAACAGATACGCAGTATTTT.

This clone occurred once. The junction and the germline gene differ at one end; a read error may be behind it. Other DNA sequences from this sample encode an identical CDR3 as well. The chain uses TRBV3-1 (or the pseudogene TRBV3-2) and TRBJ2-5; the D is unclear. Germline V gene sequence: CDR1 LGHDT, CDR2 YNNKEL (reference sequence). The CDR3 spans 11 residues. The CDR3 DNA reads TGTGCTAGCAGCCAAGTAGAGACCCAGTACTTC. Amino acid sequence: CASSQVETQYF.

The chain couples TRBV19 to TRBJ1-1, with no clear D. Germline CDR1 LNHDA, CDR2 SQIVND (reference sequence). The CDR3 has 15 residues. V was trimmed by 9 bases and J by 1 base, leaving 18 bases between them. CDR3 amino acids: CASPPRGLGNTEAFF. DNA for the CDR3: TGTGCCAGCCCTCCACGCGGCCTCGGGAACACTGAAGCTTTCTTT.

The V call is TRBV3-1 (or the pseudogene TRBV3-2), the J call TRBJ2-7; 7 bases map to TRBD1. The CDR3 is 13 residues long. V lost 6 bases to trimming and J lost 5 bases; unmatched junction nucleotides: 7. Germline CDR1 is LGHDT and CDR2 is YNNKEL (reference sequence). CDR3 amino acids: CASSSGQRNEQYF. DNA for the CDR3: TGTGCCAGCAGTTCGGGACAGCGCAACGAGCAGTACTTC.

V usage is TRBV28 and J usage is TRBJ2-5; the match to TRBD2 covers 10 bases. V lost 6 bases, J lost 5 bases, and 15 bases stayed unmatched. The germline gives CDR1 MDHEN, CDR2 SYDVKM. The CDR3 has 17 residues. The CDR3 nucleotides are TGTGCCAGCAGCCGCCCCAGCGGGGGGGCCTGGGATGAGACCCAGTACTTC. The encoded protein is CASSRPSGGAWDETQYF.

J is TRBJ2-3 and V is TRBV10-1, with TRBD2 identical over 9 bases. This CDR3 spans 16 amino acids. Germline assignment: CDR1 WNHNN and CDR2 SYGVQD (reference sequence). The J segment lost 0 bases and the V segment lost 6 bases, leaving 7 bases of the junction unmatched. The chain's CDR3 is CASRAGGPTSTDTQYF. For the CDR3, the DNA is TGCGCCAGCAGGGCGGGAGGGCCGACAAGCACAGATACGCAGTATTTT.

V is TRBV4-2 and J is TRBJ1-1, with D perhaps TRBD1 (5 bases). The CDR3 extends over 15 amino acids. CDR1 and CDR2 from the germline V gene are LGHNA and YNFKEQ. V was trimmed by 2 bases and J by 0 bases, leaving 10 bases between them. The CDR3 DNA follows: TGTGCCAGCAGCCAATCCGGGACTGTGAACACTGAAGCTTTCTTT. It translates to CASSQSGTVNTEAFF.

The chain is built from TRBV24-1 and TRBJ2-1; no clear D. This CDR3 has 13 residues. V was cut by 4 bases and J by 1 base, with 4 bases left in between. CDR1 and CDR2 (germline): KGHDR, SFDVKD. The CDR3 sequence: CATSDSSYNEQFF. The CDR3 DNA is TGTGCCACCAGTGACAGTTCCTACAATGAGCAGTTCTTC.

The gene calls are TRBV7-2 and TRBJ1-4; 7 bases are a match to TRBD1. The V segment lost 5 bases and the J segment 11 bases; nucleotides outside the gene matches: 11. Germline V gene data show CDR1 as SGHTA and CDR2 as FQGNSA. The CDR3 is 14 amino acids. The CDR3 is CASSPRDSQLKLFF. The DNA for the CDR3 is TGTGCCAGCAGCCCCCGGGACAGCCAGTTGAAACTGTTTTTT.

The chain employs TRBV28 and TRBJ1-3, with D possibly matching TRBD1 (5 bases). In germline, CDR1 is MDHEN, CDR2 SYDVKM. The germline V and J ends were trimmed by 5 bases and 0 bases, with 11 bases remaining between them. The CDR3 totals 15 residues. CDR3 residues: CASSGHWGSGNTIYF. Written as DNA, the CDR3 is TGTGCCAGCAGTGGACACTGGGGCTCTGGAAACACCATATATTTT.

The chain is built from TRBV27 and TRBJ2-1, with 16 nucleotides matching TRBD2. V lost 0 bases, J lost 8 bases, and 7 bases stayed unmatched. The germline V gene has CDR1 MNHEY and CDR2 SMNVEV (reference sequence). The CDR3 length is 18 residues. The DNA of the CDR3 is TGTGCCAGCAGTTTATCGAGCGGGACTAGCGGGAGGGGGGATGAGCAGTTCTTC. Residues: CASSLSSGTSGRGDEQFF.

The genes are TRBV6-5 and TRBJ2-5; the D gene could be TRBD1 or TRBD2 (5 bases each). V shed 4 bases and J shed 2 bases, with 11 bases lying between them. Germline V gene lookup returns CDR1 MNHEY and CDR2 SVGAGI. The CDR3 runs to 14 residues. In nucleotides, the CDR3 is TGTGCCAGCAGTTCGGGACGGCCACAAGAGACCCAGTACTTC. Its translation is CASSSGRPQETQYF.

V and J are TRBV27 and TRBJ1-4; 11 bases are a match to TRBD1. J was trimmed by 8 bases and V by 2 bases; bases with no gene match: 7. Germline values: CDR1 MNHEY, CDR2 SMNVEV (reference sequence). The CDR3 is 16 residues long. CDR3 coding DNA: TGTGCCAGCAGTTTAGGGGTCGGGACAGGGGGGGAAAAACTGTTTTTT. The encoded protein is CASSLGVGTGGEKLFF.

This clone turned up a few times. The rearrangement links TRBV19 to TRBJ1-5; D is unclear. The V gene lost 7 bases and the J gene lost 6 bases, with 19 bases spanning the gap. This CDR3 spans 15 amino acids. CDR1 is LNHDA, CDR2 SQIVND, per germline (reference sequence). CDR3 sequence: CASIPAAGGGQPQHF. The CDR3 bases are TGTGCCAGTATCCCTGCTGCGGGAGGCGGTCAGCCCCAGCATTTT. Full variable domain (remainder filled in from reference TRBV19 and TRBJ1-5): DGGITQSPKYLFRKEGQNVTLSCEQNLNHDAMYWYRQDPGQGLRLIYYSQIVNDFQKGDIAEGYSVSREKKESFPLTVTSAQKNPTAFYLCASIPAAGGGQPQHFGDGTRLSIL.

This clone was picked up a small number of times. V usage is TRBV11-2 and J usage is TRBJ2-7; 11 positions match TRBD1. This CDR3 is built from 14 residues. Trimming took 4 bases from V and 5 from J; bases not matched to a gene: 4. The germline CDR1 and CDR2 sequences are SGHAT and FQNNGV. The CDR3 nucleotides are TGTGCCAGCAGCTGGGGGGACAGGGGGAACGAGCAGTACTTC. Protein product: CASSWGDRGNEQYF.

The chain has TRBV29-1 and TRBJ1-1, with TRBD1 matching 9 bases. The J segment lost 5 bases and the V segment lost 5 bases, leaving 6 bases of the junction unmatched. CDR3 length: 13 residues. Germline V gene data show CDR1 as SQVTM and CDR2 as ANQGSEA. This CDR3 is CSVTGTGRTEAFF. The DNA of the CDR3 is TGCAGCGTTACCGGGACAGGGCGTACTGAAGCTTTCTTT.

The V call is TRBV7-2, the J call TRBJ2-3; maybe TRBD1 (7 bases). The germline CDR1 and CDR2 sequences are SGHTA and FQGNSA. The length of the CDR3 is 18 residues. V was pared by 3 bases and J by 0 bases, with 19 bases between. In DNA form, the CDR3 reads TGTGCCAGCAGCTTGGGGTATGGAGGGGGCAGTAGCACAGATACGCAGTATTTT. Translated: CASSLGYGGGSSTDTQYF.

The genes are TRBV6-5 and TRBJ1-6, with D hard to call. Trimming left V 6 bases short and J 17 bases short, with 20 bases between. Looked up from germline, CDR1 is MNHEY and CDR2 is SVGAGI. This CDR3 region has 13 residues. Here the CDR3 reads CASSSGSGVYIHF. The DNA of the CDR3 is TGTGCCAGCAGCTCCGGTTCTGGGGTTTATATCCACTTT.

This chain uses TRBV19 with TRBJ1-5; D unresolved. This CDR3 contains 12 residues. Germline CDR1 LNHDA, CDR2 SQIVND (reference sequence). The germline V and J ends were trimmed by 8 bases and 3 bases, with 8 bases remaining between them. This CDR3 is CASSRINQPQHF. The CDR3 nucleotides are TGTGCCAGTTCGCGAATCAATCAGCCCCAGCATTTT.

The chain combines TRBV9 with TRBJ2-1, with 16 bases identical to TRBD2. J gave up 1 base and V 4 bases, and 2 bases lay outside the gene matches. The CDR3 is 17 amino acids. The germline V gene has CDR1 SGDLS and CDR2 YYNGEE. The CDR3 coding sequence is TGTGCCAGCAGCAAGGGACTAGCGGGAGGGTCCTACAATGAGCAGTTCTTC. Residues: CASSKGLAGGSYNEQFF.

The chain combines TRBV27 with TRBJ1-5; D is uncertain. The germline V gene encodes CDR1 MNHEY and CDR2 SMNVEV (reference sequence). V dropped 0 bases and J dropped 5 bases, with 11 bases sitting between them. The CDR3 covers 15 residues. The CDR3 nucleotides are TGTGCCAGCAGTTTATCCCCCCCGGAATATCAGCCCCAGCATTTT. Translated, it gives CASSLSPPEYQPQHF.

This chain uses TRBV25-1 with TRBJ2-2, with a possible D match to TRBD2 (7 bases). Germline CDR1 is MGHDK and CDR2 is SYGVNS. CDR3 size: 16 residues. V shed 5 bases and J shed 2 bases, with 15 bases lying between them. This CDR3 is CASSPWRGLNTGELFF. CDR3 coding DNA: TGTGCCAGCAGTCCGTGGCGGGGGCTCAACACCGGGGAGCTGTTTTTT.